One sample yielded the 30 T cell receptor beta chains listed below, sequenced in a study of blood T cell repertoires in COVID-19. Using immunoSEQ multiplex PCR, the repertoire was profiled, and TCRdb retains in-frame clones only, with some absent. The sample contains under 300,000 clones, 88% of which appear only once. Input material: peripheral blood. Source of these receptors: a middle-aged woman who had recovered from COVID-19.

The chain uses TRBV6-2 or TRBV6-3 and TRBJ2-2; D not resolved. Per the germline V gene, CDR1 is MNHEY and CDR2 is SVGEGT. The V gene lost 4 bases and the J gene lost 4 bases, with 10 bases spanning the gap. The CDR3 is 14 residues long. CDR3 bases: TGTGCCAGCAGTTTATACTCGGGCACCGGGGAGCTGTTTTTT. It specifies CASSLYSGTGELFF.

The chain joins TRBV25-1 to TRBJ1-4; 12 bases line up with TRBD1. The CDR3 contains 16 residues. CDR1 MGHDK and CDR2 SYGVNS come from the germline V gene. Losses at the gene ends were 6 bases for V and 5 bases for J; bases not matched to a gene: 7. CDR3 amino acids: CASRSGTGGANEKLFF. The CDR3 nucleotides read TGTGCCAGCAGATCCGGGACAGGGGGCGCGAATGAAAAACTGTTTTTT.

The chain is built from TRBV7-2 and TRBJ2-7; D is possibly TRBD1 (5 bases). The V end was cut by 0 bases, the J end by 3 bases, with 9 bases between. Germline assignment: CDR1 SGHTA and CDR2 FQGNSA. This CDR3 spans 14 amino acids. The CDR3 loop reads CASSLAQGIYEQYF. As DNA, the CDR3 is TGTGCCAGCAGCTTAGCGCAGGGTATCTACGAGCAGTACTTC.

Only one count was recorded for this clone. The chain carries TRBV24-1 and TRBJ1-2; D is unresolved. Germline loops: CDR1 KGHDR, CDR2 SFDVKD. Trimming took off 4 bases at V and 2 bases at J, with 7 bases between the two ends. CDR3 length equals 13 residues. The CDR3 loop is CATSDGSNYGYTF. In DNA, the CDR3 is TGTGCCACCAGTGACGGGTCAAACTATGGCTACACCTTC.

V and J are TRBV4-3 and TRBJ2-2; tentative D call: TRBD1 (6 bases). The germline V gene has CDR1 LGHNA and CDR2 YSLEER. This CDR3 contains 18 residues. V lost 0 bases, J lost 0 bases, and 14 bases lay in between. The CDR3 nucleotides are TGCGCCAGCAGCCAAGAAGGGCCAGGGGCAGCGAACACCGGGGAGCTGTTTTTT. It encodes CASSQEGPGAANTGELFF.

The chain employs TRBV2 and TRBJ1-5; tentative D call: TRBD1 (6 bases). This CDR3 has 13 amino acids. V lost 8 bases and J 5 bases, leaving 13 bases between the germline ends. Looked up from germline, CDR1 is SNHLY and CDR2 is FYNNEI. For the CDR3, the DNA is TGTGCCAGCCTACAGGGCCCTGATCAGCCCCAGCATTTT. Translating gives CASLQGPDQPQHF.

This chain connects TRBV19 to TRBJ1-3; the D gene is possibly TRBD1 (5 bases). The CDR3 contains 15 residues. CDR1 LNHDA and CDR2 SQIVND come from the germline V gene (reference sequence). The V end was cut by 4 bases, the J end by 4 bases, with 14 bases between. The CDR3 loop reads CASSTRQINGNTIYF. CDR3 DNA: TGTGCCAGTAGTACCAGACAGATCAACGGAAACACCATATATTTT.

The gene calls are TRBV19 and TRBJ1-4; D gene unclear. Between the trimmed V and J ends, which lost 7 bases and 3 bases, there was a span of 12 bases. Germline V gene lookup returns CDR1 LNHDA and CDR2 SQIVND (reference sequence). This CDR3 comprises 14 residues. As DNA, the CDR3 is TGTGCCAGTAAACTAGGAGCGGCTAATGAAAAACTGTTTTTT. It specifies CASKLGAANEKLFF.

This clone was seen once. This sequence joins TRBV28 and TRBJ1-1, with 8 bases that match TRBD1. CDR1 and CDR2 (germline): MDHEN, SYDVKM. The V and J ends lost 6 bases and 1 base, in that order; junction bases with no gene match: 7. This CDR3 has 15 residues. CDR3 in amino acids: CASRSGQGWNTEAFF. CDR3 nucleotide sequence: TGTGCCAGCAGGTCTGGACAGGGATGGAACACTGAAGCTTTCTTT. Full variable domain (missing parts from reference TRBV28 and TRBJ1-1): DVKVTQSSRYLVKRTGEKVFLECVQDMDHENMFWYRQDPGLGLRLIYFSYDVKMKEKGDIPEGYSVSREKKERFSLILESASTNQTSMYLCASRSGQGWNTEAFFGQGTRLTVV.

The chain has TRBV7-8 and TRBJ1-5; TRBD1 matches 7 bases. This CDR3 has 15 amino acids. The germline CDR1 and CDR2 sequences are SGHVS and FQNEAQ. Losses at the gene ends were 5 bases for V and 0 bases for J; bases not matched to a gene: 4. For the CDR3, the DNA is TGTGCCAGCAGCCGGGGACAGACTAGCAATCAGCCCCAGCATTTT. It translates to CASSRGQTSNQPQHF.

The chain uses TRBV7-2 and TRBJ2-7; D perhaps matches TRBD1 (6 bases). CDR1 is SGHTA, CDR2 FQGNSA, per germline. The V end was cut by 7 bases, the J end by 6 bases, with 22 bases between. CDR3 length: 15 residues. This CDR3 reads CASTPPSARGGEQYF. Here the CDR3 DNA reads TGTGCCAGCACCCCCCCATCCGCCCGAGGGGGCGAGCAGTACTTC.

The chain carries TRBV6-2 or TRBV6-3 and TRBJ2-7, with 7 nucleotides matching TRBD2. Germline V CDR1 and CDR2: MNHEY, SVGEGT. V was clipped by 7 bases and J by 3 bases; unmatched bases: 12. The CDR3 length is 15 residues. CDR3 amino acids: CASTPAGETDYEQYF. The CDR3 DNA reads TGTGCCAGCACCCCCGCGGGGGAAACGGACTACGAGCAGTACTTC.

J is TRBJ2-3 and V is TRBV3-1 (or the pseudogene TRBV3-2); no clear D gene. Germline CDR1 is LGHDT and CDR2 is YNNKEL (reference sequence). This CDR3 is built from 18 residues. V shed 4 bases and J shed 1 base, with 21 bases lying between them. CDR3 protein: CASSRGWVVRLGTDTQYF. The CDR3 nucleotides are TGTGCCAGCAGCCGAGGATGGGTGGTTCGTTTGGGCACAGATACGCAGTATTTT.

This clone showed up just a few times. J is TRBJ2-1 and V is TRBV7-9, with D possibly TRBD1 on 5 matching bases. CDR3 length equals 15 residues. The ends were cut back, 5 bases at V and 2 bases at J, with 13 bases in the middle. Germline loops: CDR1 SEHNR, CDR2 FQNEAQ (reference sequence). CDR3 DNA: TGTGCCAGCAGCCAGGACACCAGCCCCTACAATGAGCAGTTCTTC. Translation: CASSQDTSPYNEQFF.

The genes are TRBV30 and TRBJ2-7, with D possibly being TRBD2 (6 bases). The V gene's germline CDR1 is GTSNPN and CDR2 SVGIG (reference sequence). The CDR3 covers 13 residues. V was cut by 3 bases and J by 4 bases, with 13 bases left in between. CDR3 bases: TGTGCCTGGAGCGCCGGGAGACCATACGAGCAGTACTTC. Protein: CAWSAGRPYEQYF.

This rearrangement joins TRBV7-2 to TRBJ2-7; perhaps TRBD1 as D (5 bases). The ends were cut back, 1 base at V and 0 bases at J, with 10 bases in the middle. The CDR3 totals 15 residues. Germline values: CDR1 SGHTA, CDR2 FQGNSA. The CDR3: CASSLVTGASYEQYF. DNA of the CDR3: TGTGCCAGCAGCTTAGTCACAGGAGCCTCCTACGAGCAGTACTTC.

CDR3 in amino acids: CASSHQGQGPNYGYTF. As DNA, the CDR3 is TGTGCCAGCAGCCACCAAGGACAGGGCCCTAACTATGGCTACACCTTC. The chain employs TRBV16 and TRBJ1-2, with 8 nucleotides matching TRBD1. This CDR3 region has 16 residues. V lost 3 bases to trimming and J lost 0 bases; unmatched junction nucleotides: 6. Per the germline V gene, CDR1 is KGHSY and CDR2 is FQNENV.

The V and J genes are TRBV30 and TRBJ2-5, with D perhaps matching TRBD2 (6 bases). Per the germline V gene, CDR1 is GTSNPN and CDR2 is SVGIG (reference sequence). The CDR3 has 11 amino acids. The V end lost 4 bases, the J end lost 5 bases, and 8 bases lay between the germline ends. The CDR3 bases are TGTGCCTGGAAAGGGAGGGAGACCCAGTACTTC. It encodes CAWKGRETQYF.

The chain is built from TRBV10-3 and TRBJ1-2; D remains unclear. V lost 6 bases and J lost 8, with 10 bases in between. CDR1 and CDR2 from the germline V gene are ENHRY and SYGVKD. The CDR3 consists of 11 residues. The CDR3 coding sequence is TGTGCCATCAGCCCCGGAGAGGGCTACACCTTC. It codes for CAISPGEGYTF.

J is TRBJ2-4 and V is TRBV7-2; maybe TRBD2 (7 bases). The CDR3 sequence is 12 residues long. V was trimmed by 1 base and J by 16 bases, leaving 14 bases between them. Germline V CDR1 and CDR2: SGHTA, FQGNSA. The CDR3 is CASSLEGGGRYF. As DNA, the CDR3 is TGTGCCAGCAGCTTAGAAGGGGGGGGCAGATACTTC.

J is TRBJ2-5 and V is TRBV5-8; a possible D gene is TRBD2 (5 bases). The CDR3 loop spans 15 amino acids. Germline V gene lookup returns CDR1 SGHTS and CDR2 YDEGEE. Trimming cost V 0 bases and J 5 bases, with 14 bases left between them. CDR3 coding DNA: TGTGCCAGCAGCTTGGAAGGACTCCCAAGGGAGACCCAGTACTTC. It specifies CASSLEGLPRETQYF.

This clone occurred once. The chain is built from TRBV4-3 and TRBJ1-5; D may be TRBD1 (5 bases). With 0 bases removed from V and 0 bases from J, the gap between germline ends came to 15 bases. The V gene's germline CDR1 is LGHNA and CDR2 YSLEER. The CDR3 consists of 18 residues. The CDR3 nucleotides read TGCGCCAGCAGCCAAGATAGGCAGGGTGGGGATAGCAATCAGCCCCAGCATTTT. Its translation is CASSQDRQGGDSNQPQHF.

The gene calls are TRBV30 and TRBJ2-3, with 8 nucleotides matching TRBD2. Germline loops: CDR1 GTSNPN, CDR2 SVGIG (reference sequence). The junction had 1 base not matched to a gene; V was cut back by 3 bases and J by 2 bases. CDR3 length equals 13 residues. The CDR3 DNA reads TGTGCCTGGAGCGGGGGGGCCACAGATACGCAGTATTTT. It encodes CAWSGGATDTQYF.

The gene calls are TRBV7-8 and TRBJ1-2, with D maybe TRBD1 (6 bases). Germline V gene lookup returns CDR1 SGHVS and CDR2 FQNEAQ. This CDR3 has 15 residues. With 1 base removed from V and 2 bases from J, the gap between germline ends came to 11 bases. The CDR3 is CASSLGGRGNYGYTF. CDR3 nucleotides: TGTGCCAGCAGCTTAGGTGGCAGGGGAAACTATGGCTACACCTTC.

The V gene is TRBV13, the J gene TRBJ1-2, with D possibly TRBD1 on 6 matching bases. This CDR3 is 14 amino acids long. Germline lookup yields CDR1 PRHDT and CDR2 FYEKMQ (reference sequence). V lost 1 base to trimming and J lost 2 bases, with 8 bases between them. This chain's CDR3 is CASSLATGNYGYTF. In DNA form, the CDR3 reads TGTGCCAGCAGCTTAGCGACAGGAAACTATGGCTACACCTTC.

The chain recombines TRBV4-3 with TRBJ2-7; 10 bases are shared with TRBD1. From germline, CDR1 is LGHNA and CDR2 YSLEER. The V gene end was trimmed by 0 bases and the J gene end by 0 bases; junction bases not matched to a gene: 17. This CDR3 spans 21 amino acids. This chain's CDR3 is CASSQDLTGQGLLRGSYEQYF. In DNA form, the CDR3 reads TGCGCCAGCAGCCAAGACCTGACGGGACAGGGGCTATTAAGAGGCTCCTACGAGCAGTACTTC.

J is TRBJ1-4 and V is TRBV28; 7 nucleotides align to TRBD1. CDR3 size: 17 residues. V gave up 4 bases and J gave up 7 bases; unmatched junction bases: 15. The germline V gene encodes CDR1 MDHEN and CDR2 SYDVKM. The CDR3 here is CASSSYGTVGISEKLFF. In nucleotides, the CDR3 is TGTGCCAGCAGTTCATACGGGACAGTTGGGATCAGTGAAAAACTGTTTTTT. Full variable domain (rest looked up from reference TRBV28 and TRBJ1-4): DVKVTQSSRYLVKRTGEKVFLECVQDMDHENMFWYRQDPGLGLRLIYFSYDVKMKEKGDIPEGYSVSREKKERFSLILESASTNQTSMYLCASSSYGTVGISEKLFFGSGTQLSVL.

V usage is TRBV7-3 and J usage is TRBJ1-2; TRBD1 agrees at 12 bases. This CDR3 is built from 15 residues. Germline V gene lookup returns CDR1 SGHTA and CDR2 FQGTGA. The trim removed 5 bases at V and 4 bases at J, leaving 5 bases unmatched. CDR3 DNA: TGTGCCAGCAGCCCGGGGACAGGGGGCCCCTATGGCTACACCTTC. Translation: CASSPGTGGPYGYTF.

The CDR3 loop is CASSQDWTSGASTDTQYF. CDR3 nucleotide sequence: TGCGCCAGCAGCCAAGACTGGACTAGCGGGGCTAGCACAGATACGCAGTATTTT. V is TRBV4-1 and J is TRBJ2-3; 12 positions match TRBD2. The V and J ends lost 0 bases and 0 bases, in that order; junction bases with no gene match: 4. The CDR3 contains 18 residues. Germline V gene data show CDR1 as MGHRA and CDR2 as YSYEKL.

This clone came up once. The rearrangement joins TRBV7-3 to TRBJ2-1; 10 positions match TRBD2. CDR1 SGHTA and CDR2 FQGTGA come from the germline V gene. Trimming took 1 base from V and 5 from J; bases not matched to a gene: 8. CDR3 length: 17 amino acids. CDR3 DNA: TGTGCCAGCAGCTTAAAAAGACGGCTAGCGGGAGACAATGAGCAGTTCTTC. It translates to CASSLKRRLAGDNEQFF. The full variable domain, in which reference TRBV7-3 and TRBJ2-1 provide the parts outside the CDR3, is GAGVSQTPSNKVTEKGKYVELRCDPISGHTALYWYRQSLGQGPEFLIYFQGTGAADDSGLPNDRFFAVRPEGSVSTLKIQRTERGDSAVYLCASSLKRRLAGDNEQFFGPGTRLTVL.